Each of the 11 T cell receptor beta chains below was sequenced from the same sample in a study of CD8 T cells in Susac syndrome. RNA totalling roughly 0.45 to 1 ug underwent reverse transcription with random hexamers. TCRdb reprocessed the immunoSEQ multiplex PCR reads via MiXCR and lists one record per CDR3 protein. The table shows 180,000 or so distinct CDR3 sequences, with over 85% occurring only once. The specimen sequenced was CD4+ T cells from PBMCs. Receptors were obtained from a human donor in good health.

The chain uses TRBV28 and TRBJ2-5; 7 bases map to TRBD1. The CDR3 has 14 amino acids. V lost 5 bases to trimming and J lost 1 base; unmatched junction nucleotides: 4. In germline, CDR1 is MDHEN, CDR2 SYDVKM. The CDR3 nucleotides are TGTGCCAGCAGTATGACAGGGACCCAAGAGACCCAGTACTTC. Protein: CASSMTGTQETQYF.

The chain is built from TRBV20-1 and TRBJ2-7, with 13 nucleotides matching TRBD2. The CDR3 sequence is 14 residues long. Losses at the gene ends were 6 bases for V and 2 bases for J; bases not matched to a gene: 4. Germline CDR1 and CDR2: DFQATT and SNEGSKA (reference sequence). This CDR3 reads CSASGLAGTYEQYF. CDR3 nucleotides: TGCAGTGCGTCGGGACTAGCGGGGACCTACGAGCAGTACTTC.

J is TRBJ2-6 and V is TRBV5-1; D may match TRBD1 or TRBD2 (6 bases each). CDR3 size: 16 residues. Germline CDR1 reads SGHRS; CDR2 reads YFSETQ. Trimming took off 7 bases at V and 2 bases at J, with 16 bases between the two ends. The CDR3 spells CASRLEGGAGANVLTF. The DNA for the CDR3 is TGCGCCAGCCGACTGGAGGGGGGCGCTGGGGCCAACGTCCTGACTTTC.

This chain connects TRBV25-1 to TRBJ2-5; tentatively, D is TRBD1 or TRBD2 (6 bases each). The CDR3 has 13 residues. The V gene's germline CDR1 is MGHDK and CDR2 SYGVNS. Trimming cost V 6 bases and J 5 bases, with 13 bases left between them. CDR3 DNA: TGTGCCAGCAGGTTGGGGGGCAGGGAGACCCAGTACTTC. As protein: CASRLGGRETQYF.

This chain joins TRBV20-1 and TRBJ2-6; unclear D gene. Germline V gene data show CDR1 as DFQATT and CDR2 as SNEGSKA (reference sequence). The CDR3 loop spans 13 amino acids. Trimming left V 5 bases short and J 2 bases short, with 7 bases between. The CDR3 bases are TGCAGTGCTCGCCAGCCTGGGGCCAACGTCCTGACTTTC. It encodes CSARQPGANVLTF.

CDR3 DNA sequence: TGTGCCAGCAGCCCCGGACAGTCTCTTGGCACAGATACGCAGTATTTT. It specifies CASSPGQSLGTDTQYF. V is TRBV28 and J is TRBJ2-3; D possibly corresponds to TRBD1 (6 bases). CDR1 MDHEN and CDR2 SYDVKM come from the germline V gene. The CDR3 runs to 16 residues. V was pared by 6 bases and J by 1 base, with 17 bases between.

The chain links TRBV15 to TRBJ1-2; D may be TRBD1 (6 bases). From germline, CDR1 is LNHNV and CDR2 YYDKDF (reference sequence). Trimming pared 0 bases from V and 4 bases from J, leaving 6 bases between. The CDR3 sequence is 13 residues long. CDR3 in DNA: TGTGCCACCAGCAGAGAGGGGGCCTATGGCTACACCTTC. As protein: CATSREGAYGYTF.

The CDR3 sequence is CASRRTAYEQYF. CDR3 DNA sequence: TGTGCCAGCAGACGGACAGCCTACGAGCAGTACTTC. The rearrangement joins TRBV2 to TRBJ2-7; a possible D gene is TRBD1 (6 bases). Germline V lookup: CDR1 SNHLY, CDR2 FYNNEI. The CDR3 has 12 amino acids. V gave up 6 bases and J gave up 2 bases, with 8 bases separating them.

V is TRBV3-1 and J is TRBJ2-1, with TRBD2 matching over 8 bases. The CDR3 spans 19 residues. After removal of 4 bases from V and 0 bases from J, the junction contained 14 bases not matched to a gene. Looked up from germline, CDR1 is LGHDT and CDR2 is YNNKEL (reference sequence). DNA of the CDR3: TGTGCCAGCAGCCCCCGTTATGTTGCGGGGGGCTACTCCTACAATGAGCAGTTCTTC. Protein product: CASSPRYVAGGYSYNEQFF.

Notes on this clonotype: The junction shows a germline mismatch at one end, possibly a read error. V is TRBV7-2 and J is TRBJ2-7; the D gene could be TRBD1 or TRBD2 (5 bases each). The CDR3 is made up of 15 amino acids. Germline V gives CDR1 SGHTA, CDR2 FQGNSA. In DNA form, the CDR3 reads TGTGCCAGCAACTTAGGGGCTAGCAGTACCTACGAGCAGTACTTC. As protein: CASNLGASSTYEQYF.

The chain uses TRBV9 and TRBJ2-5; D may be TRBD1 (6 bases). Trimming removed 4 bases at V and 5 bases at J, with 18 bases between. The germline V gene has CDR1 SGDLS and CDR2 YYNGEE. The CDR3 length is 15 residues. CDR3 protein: CASSPRTVQGETQYF. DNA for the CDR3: TGTGCCAGCAGCCCCCGGACAGTCCAGGGGGAGACCCAGTACTTC.